This T cell receptor (beta chain) was identified during a study of regulatory T cells in long-lasting Graves disease. Study results and limitations: TRBV28, TRBJ1-2 and TRBJ2-5 were favored in persistent disease. TCR diversity in persistent Graves' patients was below that of newly diagnosed ones.

Researchers made TCR beta libraries by using iRepertoire HTBI primers and running Arm-PCR on CDR3 regions. TCRdb re-derived calls from the multiplex PCR reads in MiXCR, one entry per CDR3 protein. This table has about 470,000 distinct CDR3 sequences, more than 20% appearing once. Indicated time point: persistent/refractory GD, antithyroid drugs over 5 years with positive TRAb. Scientists built the TCR library using RNA that was extracted from PBMCs. Patients met American Thyroid Association criteria for Graves' disease. A peripheral blood sample, roughly 8.5 milliliters in volume, was drawn into EDTA tubes. V lost 6 bases, J lost 10 bases, and 13 bases stayed unmatched. The CDR3 consists of 15 residues. This clonotype showed up just once. What it recognizes is unknown. A much larger clone differs from this one at a single base, so this may be a read error.

The chain links TRBV12-3 or TRBV12-4 to TRBJ2-1, with TRBD1 matching 9 bases. The TCR originated in a female donor with Graves disease. The input for sequencing was peripheral blood mononuclear cells (PBMCs), taken when the disease was refractory, from a patient treated with antithyroid drugs. In DNA, the CDR3 is TGTGCCAGCAGCCACCAGGGACAGGGAGCCTACGAGCAGTTCTTC. Translated: CASSHQGQGAYEQFF.